A single count supports the clone carrying this T cell receptor (beta chain). This specimen comes from a study of blood T cell repertoires in COVID-19. V lost 1 base, J lost 4 bases, and 7 bases lay in between. The CDR3 spans 13 residues. Under the authors' procedure: Amplifying reference gene primers gave estimates of nucleated cell counts. The protocol was immunoSEQ multiplex PCR, while the TCRdb copy is restricted to in-frame clones and leaves out a portion. That table is the source of V, J and clone size, and D and trimming were worked out from the DNA. The sample has about 100,000 clones, 85% seen once.

Sequencing was carried out using peripheral blood. V gene TRBV12-3 or TRBV12-4 combines with J gene TRBJ1-2; D uncertain. The sequence was collected from a man in his 60s with acute or convalescent COVID-19. The CDR3 nucleotides are TGTGCCAGCAGTTTAGACAGCCGCTATGGCTACACCTTC. Protein: CASSLDSRYGYTF.